One sample yielded the 27 T cell receptor beta chains listed below, sequenced in a study of blood T cell repertoires in COVID-19. Assay: immunoSEQ multiplex PCR; the TCRdb copy retains only in-frame clones and omits some. The repertoire consists of roughly 180,000 clones, with approximately 86% occurring once and the leading ten covering over 15%. What was sequenced was PBMCs or T cells enriched from blood (not recorded which). All receptors come from a man in his sixties who had recovered from COVID-19.

This clone was seen only once. The J gene is TRBJ1-5, the V gene TRBV6-2 or TRBV6-3; D gene uncertain. The germline V and J ends were trimmed by 1 base and 4 bases, with 8 bases remaining between them. Germline V gene sequence: CDR1 MNHEY, CDR2 SVGEGT. CDR3 length equals 14 residues. The CDR3 is CASSYYGLNQPQHF. The CDR3 DNA sequence: TGTGCCAGCAGTTACTACGGACTTAATCAGCCCCAGCATTTT.

This clone was recorded once. The chain couples TRBV29-1 to TRBJ1-4, with 9 bases lining up with TRBD1. V was pared by 3 bases and J by 10 bases, with 6 bases of the junction left unmatched. CDR3 length: 13 amino acids. The germline CDR1 and CDR2 sequences are SQVTM and ANQGSEA. The CDR3, as DNA: TGCAGCGTTGACGAGGGACAGGGTGGAAAACTGTTTTTT. As protein: CSVDEGQGGKLFF. Combining the CDR3 with reference TRBV29-1 and TRBJ1-4 gives the whole variable domain SAVISQKPSRDICQRGTSLTIQCQVDSQVTMMFWYRQQPGQSLTLIATANQGSEATYESGFVIDKFPISRPNLTFSTLTVSNMSPEDSSIYLCSVDEGQGGKLFFGSGTQLSVL.

The chain carries TRBV5-1 and TRBJ1-1; 8 positions match TRBD1. This CDR3 has 21 amino acids. The V segment lost 3 bases and the J segment 0 bases; nucleotides outside the gene matches: 22. Germline CDR1 SGHRS, CDR2 YFSETQ. The CDR3 region is CASSSKRDAWDRSPMNTEAFF. CDR3 DNA sequence: TGCGCCAGCAGCTCGAAACGGGATGCCTGGGACAGGAGCCCGATGAACACTGAAGCTTTCTTT.

The chain recombines TRBV5-1 with TRBJ2-2; perhaps TRBD2 as D (6 bases). With 2 bases removed from V and 1 base from J, the gap between germline ends came to 12 bases. CDR3 length equals 16 residues. Looked up from germline, CDR1 is SGHRS and CDR2 is YFSETQ. The chain's CDR3 is CASSFTGTRNTGELFF. For the CDR3, the DNA is TGCGCCAGCAGCTTCACCGGGACTCGGAACACCGGGGAGCTGTTTTTT. The variable domain in full, with the rest retrieved from reference TRBV5-1 and TRBJ2-2, is KAGVTQTPRYLIKTRGQQVTLSCSPISGHRSVSWYQQTPGQGLQFLFEYFSETQRNKGNFPGRFSGRQFSNSRSEMNVSTLELGDSALYLCASSFTGTRNTGELFFGEGSRLTVL.

V and J are TRBV7-3 and TRBJ2-5; 9 nucleotides match TRBD1. Germline CDR1 reads SGHTA; CDR2 reads FQGTGA. CDR3 length: 15 residues. V gave up 4 bases and J gave up 4 bases; unmatched junction bases: 7. DNA of the CDR3: TGTGCCAGCAGCTCGGGACAGGGAGAACGAGAGACCCAGTACTTC. It encodes CASSSGQGERETQYF.

The chain recombines TRBV29-1 with TRBJ2-7, with 9 bases aligning to TRBD1. Germline values: CDR1 SQVTM, CDR2 ANQGSEA. This CDR3 comprises 14 residues. V lost 2 bases, J lost 3 bases, and 5 bases stayed unmatched. The CDR3 nucleotides read TGCAGCGTTGAACCCGGGACAGGGAGCTACGAGCAGTACTTC. Amino acid sequence: CSVEPGTGSYEQYF.

V is TRBV5-4 and J is TRBJ2-2, with TRBD2 identical over 8 bases. Germline V gives CDR1 SGHNT, CDR2 YYREEE (reference sequence). Germline trimming cut 4 bases from V and 2 bases from J; bases unmatched to any gene: 7. CDR3 length: 16 amino acids. The CDR3 loop is CASSGLAGINTGELFF. The DNA of the CDR3 is TGTGCCAGCAGCGGATTAGCGGGGATAAACACCGGGGAGCTGTTTTTT.

This clone occurred a few times. The chain employs TRBV7-9 and TRBJ2-7, with a weak D call TRBD1 (5 bases). Per germline, CDR1 SEHNR and CDR2 FQNEAQ (reference sequence). This CDR3 region has 13 residues. Trimming stripped 3 bases from V and 2 bases from J, with 8 bases between. The CDR3, as DNA: TGTGCCAGCAGCTTTCAGGGCCCCTACGAGCAGTACTTC. Translated: CASSFQGPYEQYF.

This rearrangement joins TRBV7-2 to TRBJ1-6, with no clear D. CDR3 length equals 14 residues. CDR1 is SGHTA and CDR2 is FQGNSA in the germline V gene. Trimming cost V 2 bases and J 8 bases, with 10 bases left between them. DNA of the CDR3: TGTGCCAGCAGCTTATCCAGGCCGGATTCACCCCTCCACTTT. Its translation: CASSLSRPDSPLHF.

The rearrangement uses TRBV19 and TRBJ1-1; no definite D call. CDR1 and CDR2 from the germline V gene are LNHDA and SQIVND (reference sequence). The CDR3 runs to 14 residues. Deletions cut 2 bases from V and 10 bases from J, with 17 bases between. The CDR3 protein is CASSISWEEGRAFF. The CDR3 DNA is TGTGCCAGTAGTATATCCTGGGAGGAAGGGCGAGCTTTCTTT.

The chain recombines TRBV20-1 with TRBJ2-3; 8 bases fit TRBD2. The germline V gene has CDR1 DFQATT and CDR2 SNEGSKA (reference sequence). This CDR3 comprises 11 residues. V trimming: 8 bases; J trimming: 6 bases; junction bases outside the gene matches: 4. The CDR3 bases are TGCAGTCCGGGGGGGAGGGATACGCAGTATTTT. Translated: CSPGGRDTQYF.

The rearrangement joins TRBV5-6 to TRBJ1-6; TRBD1 matches at 8 bases. The V gene's germline CDR1 is SGHDT and CDR2 YYEEEE. V shed 4 bases, J shed 4 bases, and the junction held 10 bases outside the gene matches. This CDR3 region has 17 residues. This chain's CDR3 is CASSLAQGARYNSPLHF. The DNA of the CDR3 is TGTGCCAGCAGCCTAGCCCAGGGGGCGCGATATAATTCACCCCTCCACTTT.

The gene calls are TRBV7-2 and TRBJ1-1; D remains ambiguous. Trimming removed 3 bases at V and 5 bases at J, with 13 bases between. This CDR3 is built from 14 residues. Germline CDR1 is SGHTA and CDR2 is FQGNSA. Written as DNA, the CDR3 is TGTGCCAGCAGCTTGAGTGAGGGTGGTACTGAAGCTTTCTTT. Its protein product is CASSLSEGGTEAFF.

The V gene is TRBV19, the J gene TRBJ1-2, with a tentative D call TRBD1 (6 bases). Germline CDR1 LNHDA, CDR2 SQIVND (reference sequence). The CDR3 has 13 residues. The V and J ends lost 3 bases and 6 bases respectively, with 11 bases between them. CDR3 nucleotides: TGTGCCAGTAGTATCCCACAGGGACATGGCTACACCTTC. Amino acids: CASSIPQGHGYTF.

The rearrangement uses TRBV27 and TRBJ1-2; D is undetermined. CDR1 and CDR2 (germline): MNHEY, SMNVEV (reference sequence). CDR3 length: 16 residues. Deletions cut 4 bases from V and 0 bases from J, with 15 bases between. The CDR3 coding sequence is TGTGCCAGCAGTTATAGCCCACTAAAAACTAACTATGGCTACACCTTC. Protein product: CASSYSPLKTNYGYTF.

V usage is TRBV7-8 and J usage is TRBJ2-3; D not certain. The CDR3 covers 14 residues. Germline V lookup: CDR1 SGHVS, CDR2 FQNEAQ. V lost 5 bases and J 4 bases, leaving 13 bases between the germline ends. Here the CDR3 DNA reads TGTGCCAGCAGCCCGTCGCGAGGCTCAGATACGCAGTATTTT. Translated: CASSPSRGSDTQYF.

The rearrangement uses TRBV14 and TRBJ2-7; TRBD2 matches at 7 bases. The CDR3 consists of 16 residues. Germline V gene lookup returns CDR1 SGHDN and CDR2 FVKESK. With 2 bases clipped from V and 0 bases from J, the junction kept 7 bases outside the gene matches. The DNA of the CDR3 is TGTGCCAGCAGCCAACTAGCGGCTAGCAGCTCCTACGAGCAGTACTTC. Translated, it gives CASSQLAASSSYEQYF.

This chain uses TRBV29-1 with TRBJ2-1, with 10 nucleotides matching TRBD1. Germline V CDR1 and CDR2: SQVTM, ANQGSEA. After removal of 7 bases from V and 6 bases from J, the junction contained 6 bases not matched to a gene. The CDR3 spans 13 residues. The CDR3: CSGDRGHGNEQFF. The CDR3 region has the DNA TGCAGCGGAGACAGGGGGCACGGCAATGAGCAGTTCTTC.

The rearrangement uses TRBV14 and TRBJ1-2; D gene ambiguous. Germline V gene data show CDR1 as SGHDN and CDR2 as FVKESK. V lost 1 base and J lost 7, with 10 bases in between. CDR3 length: 13 amino acids. CDR3 in amino acids: CASSQAPSGGYTF. Here the CDR3 DNA reads TGTGCCAGCAGCCAAGCTCCCTCGGGTGGCTACACCTTC.

The chain employs TRBV18 and TRBJ1-6; 11 positions agree with TRBD1. J lost 8 bases, V lost 3 bases, and 3 bases had no gene match. The CDR3 is 15 residues long. CDR1 and CDR2 from the germline V gene are KGHSH and LQKENI. The CDR3 coding sequence is TGTGCCAGCTCACCGTTGGGACAGGGGGATTCACCCCTCCACTTT. Translating gives CASSPLGQGDSPLHF.

The chain links TRBV30 to TRBJ1-2; D is unresolved. Trimming shortened V by 3 bases and J by 6 bases, and 20 bases separated the two germline ends. Germline V gene data show CDR1 as GTSNPN and CDR2 as SVGIG (reference sequence). This CDR3 comprises 15 residues. The DNA for the CDR3 is TGTGCCTGGAGGATATTCGACTCGTCTGAGAATGGCTACACCTTC. It is translated as CAWRIFDSSENGYTF.

CDR3 sequence (DNA): TGTGCCAGCAGTGAGGGAATTTACGAGCAGTACTTC. This gives the protein CASSEGIYEQYF. V usage is TRBV6-2 or TRBV6-3 and J usage is TRBJ2-7, with D tentatively TRBD2 (5 bases). Germline lookup yields CDR1 MNHEY and CDR2 SVGEGT. V was shortened by 5 bases and J by 4 bases, with 9 bases between the two germline ends. The CDR3 has 12 amino acids.

This clone was seen more than once but under ten times. DNA for the CDR3: TGTGCCAGCAGCATTGGGAACACAGGGTATCAGCCCCAGCATTTT. Its protein is CASSIGNTGYQPQHF. The V and J genes are TRBV7-2 and TRBJ1-5; D possibly corresponds to TRBD1 (6 bases). CDR3 size: 15 residues. Germline V gene lookup returns CDR1 SGHTA and CDR2 FQGNSA. Trimming removed 5 bases at V and 5 bases at J, with 16 bases between.

V gene TRBV12-3 or TRBV12-4 combines with J gene TRBJ2-3; 7 nucleotides match TRBD1. The V segment lost 10 bases and the J segment 2 bases; nucleotides outside the gene matches: 6. The CDR3 runs to 13 residues. The CDR3 here is CANSDRVTDTQYF. DNA of the CDR3: TGTGCCAACTCCGACAGGGTCACAGATACGCAGTATTTT.

Worth noting for this clone: This same CDR3 is encoded by further DNA sequences in the sample. The chain carries TRBV5-1 and TRBJ1-2; D may be TRBD1 (5 bases). The CDR3 is made up of 15 amino acids. V lost 0 bases and J lost 0, with 9 bases in between. CDR1 SGHRS and CDR2 YFSETQ come from the germline V gene. CDR3 region: CASSLAGEANYGYTF. CDR3 nucleotides: TGCGCCAGCAGCTTGGCGGGGGAAGCTAACTATGGCTACACCTTC.

The chain has TRBV6-5 and TRBJ2-2; D gene ambiguous. The V and J ends lost 3 bases and 2 bases respectively, with 13 bases between them. The CDR3 length is 16 residues. Germline lookup yields CDR1 MNHEY and CDR2 SVGAGI. CDR3 residues: CASSYKGRLNTGELFF. CDR3 in DNA: TGTGCCAGCAGTTATAAAGGCAGACTTAACACCGGGGAGCTGTTTTTT.

The CDR3 DNA reads as TGTGCCAGCAGTGTGGTCCGGGAATCTGGCTATGGCTACACCTTC. This codes for CASSVVRESGYGYTF. V usage is TRBV2 and J usage is TRBJ1-2; D gene ambiguous. The germline CDR1 and CDR2 sequences are SNHLY and FYNNEI. V was shortened by 4 bases and J by 4 bases, with 16 bases between the two germline ends. The CDR3 sequence is 15 residues long.